This T cell receptor beta chain was retrieved from a study of blood T cells in healthy people across ages. Across the study: Template-switching capture recovered about one barcoded beta molecule per two T cells.

A few counts support this clonotype. The authors ran a second PCR of about 7 to 11 cycles using a sample-barcoded 5' primer and a J-beta primer mix. TCRdb independently ran MiXCR on the 5' RACE reads; one entry per CDR3 protein. The data show over a million distinct CDR3 sequences, 40% to 50% seen once. CDR1 and CDR2 from the germline V gene are MNHNS and SASEGT. CDR3 length equals 15 residues. The V segment lost 4 bases and the J segment 9 bases; nucleotides outside the gene matches: 11. The sample, roughly 9.5 milliliters of peripheral blood, was drawn from each donor. Total RNA, at least 5.5 micrograms per sample, was extracted from PBMCs.

V is TRBV6-1 and J is TRBJ1-5; 8 bases align to TRBD1. The sample taken for sequencing was blood. The TCR sequence derives from a woman aged 55-69 years in good health. CDR3 nucleotide sequence: TGTGCCAGCAGTGCAACCGGGACAGGTCGTTCGCCCCAGCATTTT. Protein sequence: CASSATGTGRSPQHF.